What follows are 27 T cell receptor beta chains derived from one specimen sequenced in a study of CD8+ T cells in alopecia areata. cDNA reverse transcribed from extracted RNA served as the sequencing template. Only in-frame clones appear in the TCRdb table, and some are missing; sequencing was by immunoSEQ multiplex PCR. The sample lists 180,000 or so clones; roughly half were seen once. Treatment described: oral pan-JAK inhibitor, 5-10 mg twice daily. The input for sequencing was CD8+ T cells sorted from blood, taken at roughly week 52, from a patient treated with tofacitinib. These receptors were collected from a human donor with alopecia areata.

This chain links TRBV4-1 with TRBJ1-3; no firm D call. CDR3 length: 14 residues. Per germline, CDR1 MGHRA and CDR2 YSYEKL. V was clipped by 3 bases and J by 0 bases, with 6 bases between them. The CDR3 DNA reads TGCGCCAGCAGCCAGACTAACTCTGGAAACACCATATATTTT. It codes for CASSQTNSGNTIYF.

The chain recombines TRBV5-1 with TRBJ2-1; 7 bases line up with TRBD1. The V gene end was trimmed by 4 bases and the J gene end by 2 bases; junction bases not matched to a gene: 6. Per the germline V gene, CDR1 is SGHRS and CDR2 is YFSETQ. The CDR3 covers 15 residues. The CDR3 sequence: CASSDRDSTYNEQFF. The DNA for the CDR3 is TGCGCCAGCAGCGACCGGGACAGCACCTACAATGAGCAGTTCTTC.

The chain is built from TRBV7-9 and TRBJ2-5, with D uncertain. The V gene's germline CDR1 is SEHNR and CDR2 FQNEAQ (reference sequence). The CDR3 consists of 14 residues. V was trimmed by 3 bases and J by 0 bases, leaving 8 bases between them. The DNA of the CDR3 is TGTGCCAGCAGCTTGTCTCTCCACCAAGAGACCCAGTACTTC. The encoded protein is CASSLSLHQETQYF.

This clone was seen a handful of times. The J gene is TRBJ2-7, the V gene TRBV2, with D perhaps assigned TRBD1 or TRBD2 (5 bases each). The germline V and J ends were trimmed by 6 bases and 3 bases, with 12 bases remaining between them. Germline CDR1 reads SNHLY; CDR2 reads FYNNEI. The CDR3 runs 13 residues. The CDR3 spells CASRGETIYEQYF. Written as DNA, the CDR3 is TGTGCCAGCAGGGGGGAGACCATCTACGAGCAGTACTTC.

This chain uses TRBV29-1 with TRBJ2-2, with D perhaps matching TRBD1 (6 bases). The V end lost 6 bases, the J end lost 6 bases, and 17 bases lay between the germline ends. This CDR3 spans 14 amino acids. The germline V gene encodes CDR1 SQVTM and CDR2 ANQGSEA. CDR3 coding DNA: TGCAGCGTAGATACAGGGTTTGGGGCCGGGGAGCTGTTTTTT. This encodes CSVDTGFGAGELFF.

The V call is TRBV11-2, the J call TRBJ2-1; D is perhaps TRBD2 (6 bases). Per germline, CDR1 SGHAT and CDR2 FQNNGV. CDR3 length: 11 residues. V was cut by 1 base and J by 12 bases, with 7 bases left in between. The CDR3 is CASSLVGGQFF. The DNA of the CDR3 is TGTGCCAGCAGCTTAGTCGGGGGGCAGTTCTTC.

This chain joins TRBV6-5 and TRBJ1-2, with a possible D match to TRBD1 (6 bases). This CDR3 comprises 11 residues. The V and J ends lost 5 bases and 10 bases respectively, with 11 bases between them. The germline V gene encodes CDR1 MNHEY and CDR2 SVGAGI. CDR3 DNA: TGTGCCAGCAGTATAGGACAGCACTACACCTTC. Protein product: CASSIGQHYTF.

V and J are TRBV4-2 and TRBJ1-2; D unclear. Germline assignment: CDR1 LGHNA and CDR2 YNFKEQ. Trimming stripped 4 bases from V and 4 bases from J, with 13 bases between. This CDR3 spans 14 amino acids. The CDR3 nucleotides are TGTGCCAGCAGCCCCGCTCCGGGGATCTATGGCTACACCTTC. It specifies CASSPAPGIYGYTF.

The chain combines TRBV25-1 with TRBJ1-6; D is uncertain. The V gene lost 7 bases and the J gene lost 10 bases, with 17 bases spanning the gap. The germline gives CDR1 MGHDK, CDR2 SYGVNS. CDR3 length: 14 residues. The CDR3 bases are TGTGCCAGCACCCCTGATAGCCTCCGGTCACCCCTCCACTTT. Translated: CASTPDSLRSPLHF.

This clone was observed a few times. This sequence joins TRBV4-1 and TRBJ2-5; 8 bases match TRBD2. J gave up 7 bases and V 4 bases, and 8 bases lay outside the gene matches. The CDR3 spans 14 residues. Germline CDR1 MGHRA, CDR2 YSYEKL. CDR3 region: CASSPKTSGGTQYF. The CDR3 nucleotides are TGCGCCAGCAGCCCCAAGACAAGCGGGGGGACCCAGTACTTC.

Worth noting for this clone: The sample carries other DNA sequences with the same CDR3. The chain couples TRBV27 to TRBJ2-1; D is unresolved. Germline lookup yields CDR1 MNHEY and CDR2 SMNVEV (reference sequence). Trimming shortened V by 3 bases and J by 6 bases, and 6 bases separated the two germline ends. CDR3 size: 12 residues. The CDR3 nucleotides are TGTGCCAGCAGTTTCCTTGGCAATGAGCAGTTCTTC. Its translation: CASSFLGNEQFF.

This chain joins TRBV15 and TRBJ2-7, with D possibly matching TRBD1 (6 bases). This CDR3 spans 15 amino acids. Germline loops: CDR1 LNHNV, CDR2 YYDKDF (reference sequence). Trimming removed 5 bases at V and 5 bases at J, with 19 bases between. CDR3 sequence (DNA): TGTGCCACCAGCCCCCCGCCTACAGGGAGCGACGAGCAGTACTTC. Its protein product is CATSPPPTGSDEQYF.

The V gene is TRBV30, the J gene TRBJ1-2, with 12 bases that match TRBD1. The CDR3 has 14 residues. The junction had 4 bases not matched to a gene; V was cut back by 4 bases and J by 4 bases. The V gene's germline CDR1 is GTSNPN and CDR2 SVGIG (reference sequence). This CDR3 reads CAWMGTGGGYGYTF. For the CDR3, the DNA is TGTGCCTGGATGGGGACAGGGGGCGGCTATGGCTACACCTTC.

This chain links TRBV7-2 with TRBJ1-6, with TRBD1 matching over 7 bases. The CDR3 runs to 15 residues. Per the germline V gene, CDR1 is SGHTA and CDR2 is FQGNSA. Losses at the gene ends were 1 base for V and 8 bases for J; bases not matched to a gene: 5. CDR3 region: CASSLVGQVDSPLHF. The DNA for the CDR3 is TGTGCCAGCAGCTTAGTCGGACAGGTGGATTCACCCCTCCACTTT. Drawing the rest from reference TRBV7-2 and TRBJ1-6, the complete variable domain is GAGVSQSPSNKVTEKGKDVELRCDPISGHTALYWYRQSLGQGLEFLIYFQGNSAPDKSGLPSDRFSAERTGGSVSTLTIQRTQQEDSAVYLCASSLVGQVDSPLHFGNGTRLTVT.

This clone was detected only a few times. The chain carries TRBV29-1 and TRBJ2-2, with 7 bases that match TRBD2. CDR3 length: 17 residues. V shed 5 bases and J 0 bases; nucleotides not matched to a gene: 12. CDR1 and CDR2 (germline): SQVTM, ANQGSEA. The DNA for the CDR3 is TGCAGCGTTAGGGTACTAGCGACCTACGCGAACACCGGGGAGCTGTTTTTT. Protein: CSVRVLATYANTGELFF.

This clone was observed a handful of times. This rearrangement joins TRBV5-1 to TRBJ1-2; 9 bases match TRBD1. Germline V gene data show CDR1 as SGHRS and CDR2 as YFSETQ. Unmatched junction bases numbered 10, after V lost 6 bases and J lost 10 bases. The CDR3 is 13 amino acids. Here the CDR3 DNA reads TGCGCCAGCACCGCACCGGGACAGGGTGACTACACCTTC. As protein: CASTAPGQGDYTF.

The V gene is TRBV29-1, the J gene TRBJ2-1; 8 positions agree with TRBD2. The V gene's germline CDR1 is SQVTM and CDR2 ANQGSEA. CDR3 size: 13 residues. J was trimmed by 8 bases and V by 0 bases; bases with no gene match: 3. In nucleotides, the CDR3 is TGCAGCGTTGAAGATCGGGGGGGGCATGAGCAGTTCTTC. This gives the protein CSVEDRGGHEQFF.

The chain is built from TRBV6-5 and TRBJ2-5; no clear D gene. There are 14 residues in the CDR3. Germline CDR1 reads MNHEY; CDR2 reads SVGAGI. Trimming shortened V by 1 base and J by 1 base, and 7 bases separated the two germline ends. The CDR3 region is CASSYLGFQETQYF. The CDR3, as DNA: TGTGCCAGCAGTTACTTGGGGTTCCAAGAGACCCAGTACTTC.

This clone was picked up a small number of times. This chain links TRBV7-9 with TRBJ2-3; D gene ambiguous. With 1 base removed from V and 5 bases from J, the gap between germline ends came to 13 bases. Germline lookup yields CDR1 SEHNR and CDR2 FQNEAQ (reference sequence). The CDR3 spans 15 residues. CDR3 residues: CASSLGVSDKDTQYF. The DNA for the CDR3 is TGTGCCAGCAGCTTAGGGGTGTCCGACAAAGATACGCAGTATTTT.

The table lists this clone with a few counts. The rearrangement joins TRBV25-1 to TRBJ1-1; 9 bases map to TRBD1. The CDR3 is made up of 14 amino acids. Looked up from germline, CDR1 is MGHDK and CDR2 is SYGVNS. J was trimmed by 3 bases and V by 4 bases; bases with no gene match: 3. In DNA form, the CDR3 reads TGTGCCAGCAGTGCGGGACAGGGCTACACTGAAGCTTTCTTT. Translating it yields CASSAGQGYTEAFF.

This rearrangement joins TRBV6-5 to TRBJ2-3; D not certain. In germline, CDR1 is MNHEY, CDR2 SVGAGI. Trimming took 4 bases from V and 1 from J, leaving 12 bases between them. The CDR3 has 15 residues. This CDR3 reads CASSSPASGTDTQYF. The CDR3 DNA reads TGTGCCAGCAGTTCCCCGGCGAGCGGCACAGATACGCAGTATTTT.

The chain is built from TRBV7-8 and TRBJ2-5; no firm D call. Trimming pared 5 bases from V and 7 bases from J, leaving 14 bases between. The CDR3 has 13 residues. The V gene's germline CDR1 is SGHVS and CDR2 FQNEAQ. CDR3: CASSPGGGGTQYF. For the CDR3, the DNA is TGTGCCAGCAGCCCCGGCGGCGGTGGGACCCAGTACTTC.

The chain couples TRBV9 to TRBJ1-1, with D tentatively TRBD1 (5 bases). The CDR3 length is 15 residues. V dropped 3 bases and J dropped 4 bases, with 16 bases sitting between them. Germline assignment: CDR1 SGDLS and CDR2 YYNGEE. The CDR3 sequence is CASSAATTGGTEAFF. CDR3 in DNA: TGTGCCAGCAGCGCCGCCACGACTGGGGGCACTGAAGCTTTCTTT. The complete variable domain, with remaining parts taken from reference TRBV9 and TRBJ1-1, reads DSGVTQTPKHLITATGQRVTLRCSPRSGDLSVYWYQQSLDQGLQFLIQYYNGEERAKGNILERFSAQQFPDLHSELNLSSLELGDSALYFCASSAATTGGTEAFFGQGTRLTVV.

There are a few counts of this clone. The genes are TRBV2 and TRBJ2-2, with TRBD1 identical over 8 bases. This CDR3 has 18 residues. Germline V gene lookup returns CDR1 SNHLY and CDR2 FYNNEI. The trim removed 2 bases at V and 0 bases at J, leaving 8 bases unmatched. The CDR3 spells CASSETGTGYANTGELFF. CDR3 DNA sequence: TGTGCCAGCAGTGAAACTGGGACAGGATATGCGAACACCGGGGAGCTGTTTTTT.

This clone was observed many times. The CDR3 reads CASSPKAGSPYNEQFF. The CDR3 bases are TGTGCCAGCAGTCCTAAAGCGGGGAGCCCCTACAATGAGCAGTTCTTC. The chain links TRBV6-4 to TRBJ2-1, with 7 bases aligning to TRBD2. Germline loops: CDR1 MRHNA, CDR2 SNTAGT. The CDR3 length is 16 residues. J gave up 2 bases and V 5 bases, and 9 bases lay outside the gene matches.

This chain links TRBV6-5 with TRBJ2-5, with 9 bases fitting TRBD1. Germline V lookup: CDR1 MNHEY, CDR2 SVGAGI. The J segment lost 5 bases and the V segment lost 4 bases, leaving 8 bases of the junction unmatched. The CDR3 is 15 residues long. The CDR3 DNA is TGTGCCAGCAGTTCGCCGGGACAGGGTTGGGAGACCCAGTACTTC. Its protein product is CASSSPGQGWETQYF.

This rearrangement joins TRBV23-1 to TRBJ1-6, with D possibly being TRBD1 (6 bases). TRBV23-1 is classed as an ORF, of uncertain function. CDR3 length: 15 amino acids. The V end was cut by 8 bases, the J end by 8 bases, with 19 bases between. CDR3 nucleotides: TGCGCCAGCGGTCCCGAAGGGGGGCATTATTCACCCCTCCACTTT. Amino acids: CASGPEGGHYSPLHF.